These 24 T cell receptor beta chains were all obtained from the same sample, sequenced in a study of STAT3 mutations in large granular lymphocyte leukemia. Clones were sequenced by immunoSEQ multiplex PCR, and TCRdb holds only the in-frame ones, with some missing. The repertoire has 5,000 to 7,000 clones, more than 45% of them found once; the top ten carry more than 55%. Points from the study as a whole: Every T-LGLL patient had at least one immunodominant TCRbeta clonotype.

No antigen is known for these receptors. Sample: peripheral blood mononuclear cells. Receptors were obtained from a woman aged 70-85 years with T-cell large granular lymphocyte leukemia. Some clones in this sample may be carry-over from other donors' samples.

This clone was seen only a few times. The CDR3 DNA reads as TGTGCCAGCAACGACAGGGGAGGAACCTACGAGCAGTACTTC. It specifies CASNDRGGTYEQYF. The chain has TRBV6-5 and TRBJ2-7, with 8 nucleotides matching TRBD1. The V gene's germline CDR1 is MNHEY and CDR2 SVGAGI. The trim removed 7 bases at V and 2 bases at J, leaving 7 bases unmatched. The length of the CDR3 is 14 residues.

V and J are TRBV18 and TRBJ2-1; 14 nucleotides align to TRBD2. Germline assignment: CDR1 KGHSH and CDR2 LQKENI. The CDR3 sequence is 14 residues long. J lost 8 bases, V lost 7 bases, and 4 bases had no gene match. CDR3 residues: CASFSGLAGDEQFF. In DNA, the CDR3 is TGTGCCAGCTTCTCGGGACTAGCGGGAGATGAGCAGTTCTTC. The full variable domain, with the rest looked up from reference TRBV18 and TRBJ2-1, is NAGVMQNPRHLVRRRGQEARLRCSPMKGHSHVYWYRQLPEEGLKFMVYLQKENIIDESGMPKERFSAEFPKEGPSILRIQQVVRGDSAAYFCASFSGLAGDEQFFGPGTRLTVL.

V usage is TRBV5-1 and J usage is TRBJ2-7; TRBD2 agrees at 12 bases. Germline-derived CDR1 and CDR2 are SGHRS and YFSETQ. The CDR3 is 15 residues long. The ends lost 4 bases at V and 4 bases at J; junction bases unmatched: 6. CDR3 residues: CASSPGLAGLYEQYF. CDR3 DNA sequence: TGCGCCAGCAGCCCGGGACTAGCGGGCCTATACGAGCAGTACTTC.

CDR3 residues: CAWETGTVLFNTGELFF. CDR3 nucleotide sequence: TGTGCCTGGGAGACAGGGACCGTGCTTTTTAACACCGGGGAGCTGTTTTTT. V is TRBV30 and J is TRBJ2-2; 7 positions agree with TRBD1. CDR1 and CDR2 (germline): GTSNPN, SVGIG (reference sequence). CDR3 length: 17 amino acids. J gave up 2 bases and V 5 bases, and 14 bases lay outside the gene matches.

V usage is TRBV6-5 and J usage is TRBJ1-2, with D unclear. CDR1 MNHEY and CDR2 SVGAGI come from the germline V gene. Trimming removed 0 bases at V and 4 bases at J, with 9 bases between. This CDR3 contains 14 residues. The CDR3 sequence is CASSYSMLTYGYTF. CDR3 DNA sequence: TGTGCCAGCAGTTACTCGATGCTTACCTATGGCTACACCTTC.

This sequence joins TRBV5-4 and TRBJ2-5; either TRBD1 or TRBD2 may supply D (5 bases each). This CDR3 comprises 14 residues. V lost 4 bases to trimming and J lost 2 bases, with 12 bases between them. Germline CDR1 SGHNT, CDR2 YYREEE (reference sequence). The CDR3 protein is CASSIRDGQETQYF. Written as DNA, the CDR3 is TGTGCCAGCAGCATCCGGGACGGTCAAGAGACCCAGTACTTC.

The rearrangement links TRBV18 to TRBJ2-5; D possibly uses TRBD1 or TRBD2 (5 bases each). Germline loops: CDR1 KGHSH, CDR2 LQKENI. The CDR3 has 15 amino acids. V lost 0 bases to trimming and J lost 5 bases, with 13 bases between them. The CDR3 bases are TGTGCCAGCTCACCACCGGGGGTTAGCCGGGAGACCCAGTACTTC. Translating gives CASSPPGVSRETQYF.

This clone has more than one count but fewer than ten. The chain couples TRBV6-5 to TRBJ1-2; D possibly corresponds to TRBD1 (6 bases). Trimming took off 6 bases at V and 7 bases at J, with 12 bases between the two ends. CDR3 length equals 12 residues. Germline V gene lookup returns CDR1 MNHEY and CDR2 SVGAGI. CDR3 nucleotide sequence: TGTGCCAGCAGAACAGGGCAGGGTGGCTACACCTTC. It translates to CASRTGQGGYTF.

This clone was seen a handful of times. The chain combines TRBV5-1 with TRBJ1-4; 7 bases are shared with TRBD1. The germline gives CDR1 SGHRS, CDR2 YFSETQ. This CDR3 spans 13 amino acids. Trimming took 8 bases from V and 8 from J; bases not matched to a gene: 9. DNA of the CDR3: TGCGCCAGTCGACAGGGAGGTTTGGAAAAACTGTTTTTT. It encodes CASRQGGLEKLFF.

This chain joins TRBV18 and TRBJ2-3; the D gene could be TRBD1 or TRBD2 (5 bases each). Trimming removed 6 bases at V and 3 bases at J, with 16 bases between. Germline CDR1 reads KGHSH; CDR2 reads LQKENI. CDR3 size: 15 residues. This CDR3 reads CASSPLGVVTDTQYF. CDR3 DNA: TGTGCCAGCTCCCCCCTGGGGGTAGTTACAGATACGCAGTATTTT. The full variable domain, rest sourced from reference TRBV18 and TRBJ2-3, is NAGVMQNPRHLVRRRGQEARLRCSPMKGHSHVYWYRQLPEEGLKFMVYLQKENIIDESGMPKERFSAEFPKEGPSILRIQQVVRGDSAAYFCASSPLGVVTDTQYFGPGTRLTVL.

The chain couples TRBV5-1 to TRBJ2-7; a possible D gene is TRBD1 (5 bases). V was shortened by 5 bases and J by 6 bases, with 18 bases between the two germline ends. This CDR3 comprises 14 residues. Germline-derived CDR1 and CDR2 are SGHRS and YFSETQ. CDR3 protein: CASRKGLDSPEQYF. The CDR3 DNA reads as TGCGCCAGCAGGAAGGGGCTTGATTCTCCCGAGCAGTACTTC.

The J gene is TRBJ2-3, the V gene TRBV2, with 14 bases that match TRBD2. V lost 6 bases, J lost 4 bases, and 3 bases stayed unmatched. This CDR3 has 15 residues. Germline V gene lookup returns CDR1 SNHLY and CDR2 FYNNEI. The CDR3 sequence is CASRGTSGSADTQYF. CDR3 DNA sequence: TGTGCCAGCAGGGGGACTAGCGGGAGTGCAGATACGCAGTATTTT. The full variable domain, rest sourced from reference TRBV2 and TRBJ2-3, is EPEVTQTPSHQVTQMGQEVILRCVPISNHLYFYWYRQILGQKVEFLVSFYNNEISEKSEIFDDQFSVERPDGSNFTLKIRSTKLEDSAMYFCASRGTSGSADTQYFGPGTRLTVL.

The CDR3 spells CAWSADAYEQYF. The CDR3 DNA follows: TGTGCCTGGAGTGCAGATGCCTACGAGCAGTACTTC. V is TRBV30 and J is TRBJ2-7; D gene unclear. The V gene's germline CDR1 is GTSNPN and CDR2 SVGIG (reference sequence). Trimming pared 1 base from V and 2 bases from J, leaving 6 bases between. The CDR3 runs to 12 residues.

The V call is TRBV7-9, the J call TRBJ1-1, with D tentatively TRBD1 (6 bases). The germline CDR1 and CDR2 sequences are SEHNR and FQNEAQ (reference sequence). This CDR3 is 15 amino acids long. Between the trimmed V and J ends, which lost 5 bases and 1 base, there was a span of 14 bases. For the CDR3, the DNA is TGTGCCAGCAGCACTACAGGGAGATCGAACACTGAAGCTTTCTTT. Translation gives CASSTTGRSNTEAFF.

In DNA, the CDR3 is TGCGCCAGCAGCGACCTCTACGAGCAGTACTTC. It is translated as CASSDLYEQYF. The chain joins TRBV4-1 to TRBJ2-7; the D is unclear. Germline V gene lookup returns CDR1 MGHRA and CDR2 YSYEKL. This CDR3 spans 11 amino acids. The ends were cut back, 5 bases at V and 3 bases at J, with 5 bases in the middle.

This clone showed up just a few times. The chain links TRBV30 to TRBJ1-1, with D possibly TRBD1 on 5 matching bases. The CDR3 runs to 11 residues. V was shortened by 1 base and J by 11 bases, with 11 bases between the two germline ends. Germline V gene data show CDR1 as GTSNPN and CDR2 as SVGIG (reference sequence). CDR3: CAWSGGWDAFF. The CDR3 coding sequence is TGTGCCTGGAGTGGCGGCTGGGACGCTTTCTTT.

On this clone: The junction shows a germline mismatch at one end, possibly a read error. The chain has TRBV5-6 and TRBJ2-7, with no clear D. CDR1 is SGHDT and CDR2 is YYEEEE in the germline V gene. The CDR3 extends over 14 amino acids. The chain's CDR3 is CASSLAPVRSSVGF. The CDR3 DNA reads TGTGCCAGCAGCTTGGCGCCGGTTAGATCGTCGGTAGGCTTC.

The sample holds a few counts of this clone. The V gene is TRBV5-1, the J gene TRBJ2-7; no firm D call. This CDR3 region has 12 residues. V was pared by 0 bases and J by 3 bases, with 4 bases between. CDR1 and CDR2 (germline): SGHRS, YFSETQ. The CDR3 protein is CASSLESYEQYF. The DNA for the CDR3 is TGCGCCAGCAGCTTGGAAAGCTACGAGCAGTACTTC. The complete variable domain, with remaining parts taken from reference TRBV5-1 and TRBJ2-7, reads KAGVTQTPRYLIKTRGQQVTLSCSPISGHRSVSWYQQTPGQGLQFLFEYFSETQRNKGNFPGRFSGRQFSNSRSEMNVSTLELGDSALYLCASSLESYEQYFGPGTRLTVT.

The rearrangement uses TRBV30 and TRBJ2-3; TRBD2 matches 8 bases. Germline values: CDR1 GTSNPN, CDR2 SVGIG (reference sequence). Trimming cost V 3 bases and J 3 bases; bases outside gene matches: 5. The CDR3 loop spans 14 amino acids. The CDR3 here is CAWSRTSSTDTQYF. CDR3 sequence (DNA): TGTGCCTGGAGCCGGACTAGCTCTACAGATACGCAGTATTTT. The entire variable domain, with the rest obtained from reference TRBV30 and TRBJ2-3, is as follows: SQTIHQWPATLVQPVGSPLSLECTVEGTSNPNLYWYRQAAGRGLQLLFYSVGIGQISSEVPQNLSASRPQDRQFILSSKKLLLSDSGFYLCAWSRTSSTDTQYFGPGTRLTVL.

V gene TRBV7-9 combines with J gene TRBJ1-2, with D perhaps matching TRBD1 (6 bases). Deletions cut 1 base from V and 4 bases from J, with 13 bases between. Germline V gene lookup returns CDR1 SEHNR and CDR2 FQNEAQ (reference sequence). This CDR3 is built from 15 residues. CDR3 loop: CASSLDQGPSYGYTF. The CDR3 DNA sequence: TGTGCCAGCAGCTTAGACCAGGGGCCTTCCTATGGCTACACCTTC.

The chain is built from TRBV27 and TRBJ2-5; D uncertain. This CDR3 is 12 amino acids long. Germline V CDR1 and CDR2: MNHEY, SMNVEV (reference sequence). V lost 8 bases and J 5 bases, leaving 12 bases between the germline ends. CDR3 sequence reads: CASSPTRETQYF. CDR3 DNA: TGTGCCAGCTCCCCCACCAGGGAGACCCAGTACTTC.

The rearrangement uses TRBV30 and TRBJ2-1, with D uncertain. The V end lost 1 base, the J end lost 3 bases, and 7 bases lay between the germline ends. The CDR3 extends over 13 amino acids. From germline, CDR1 is GTSNPN and CDR2 SVGIG (reference sequence). CDR3 DNA: TGTGCCTGGAGTGACAGAATCTACAATGAGCAGTTCTTC. Amino acid sequence: CAWSDRIYNEQFF. Together with reference TRBV30 and TRBJ2-1, the CDR3 gives the full variable domain: SQTIHQWPATLVQPVGSPLSLECTVEGTSNPNLYWYRQAAGRGLQLLFYSVGIGQISSEVPQNLSASRPQDRQFILSSKKLLLSDSGFYLCAWSDRIYNEQFFGPGTRLTVL.

This clone was found a few times. The chain joins TRBV2 to TRBJ1-5; D not resolved. The V gene lost 6 bases and the J gene lost 4 bases, with 10 bases spanning the gap. CDR3 length: 13 amino acids. Per germline, CDR1 SNHLY and CDR2 FYNNEI. In DNA, the CDR3 is TGTGCCAGCAGCACCGGGGAGAATCAGCCCCAGCATTTT. Translated: CASSTGENQPQHF. Variable domain in full (rest from reference TRBV2 and TRBJ1-5): EPEVTQTPSHQVTQMGQEVILRCVPISNHLYFYWYRQILGQKVEFLVSFYNNEISEKSEIFDDQFSVERPDGSNFTLKIRSTKLEDSAMYFCASSTGENQPQHFGDGTRLSIL.

The chain joins TRBV4-1 to TRBJ1-2; 7 nucleotides match TRBD1. The CDR3 has 15 amino acids. V trimming: 1 base; J trimming: 5 bases; junction bases outside the gene matches: 7. CDR1 and CDR2 from the germline V gene are MGHRA and YSYEKL. The CDR3 loop reads CASSQGEGASYGYTF. CDR3 DNA sequence: TGCGCCAGCAGCCAAGGAGAGGGGGCTAGTTATGGCTACACCTTC.